This T cell receptor beta chain originates from a study of OX40 agonist ivuxolimab in advanced cancers. For this clone: The target antigen is unknown.

Profiling relied on immunoSEQ multiplex PCR, and the TCRdb table lists in-frame clones only, not all of them. Here the sample spans 70,000 or so clones, 75% to 90% being singletons. The timepoints at which blood was sampled were baseline, cycle 4 day 1, and cycle 7 day 1. The V gene end was trimmed by 7 bases and the J gene end by 0 bases; junction bases not matched to a gene: 11. This CDR3 has 18 residues. Germline V gives CDR1 LNHDA, CDR2 SQIVND (reference sequence). Findings of the study overall: More expanded clones were seen, on average, in CD8+ T cells than in CD4+. Blood T cells, both CD4+ and CD8+, expanded clonally by week 6 at 0.1 to 3.0 mg/kg. With doses of 0.1-3.0 mg/kg, partial responders showed among the lowest clonal expansion.

The sequences come from CD4+ or CD8+ T cells sorted from blood, collected in a trial of the OX40 agonist ivuxolimab. This TCR was recovered from an adult with an advanced solid tumor such as melanoma, head and neck, liver or kidney cancer. The J gene is TRBJ2-6, the V gene TRBV19; 8 bases match TRBD1. This CDR3 is CASTSRQGAVSGANVLTF. The CDR3 nucleotides read TGTGCCAGTACTTCCCGGCAGGGGGCTGTCTCTGGGGCCAACGTCCTGACTTTC.